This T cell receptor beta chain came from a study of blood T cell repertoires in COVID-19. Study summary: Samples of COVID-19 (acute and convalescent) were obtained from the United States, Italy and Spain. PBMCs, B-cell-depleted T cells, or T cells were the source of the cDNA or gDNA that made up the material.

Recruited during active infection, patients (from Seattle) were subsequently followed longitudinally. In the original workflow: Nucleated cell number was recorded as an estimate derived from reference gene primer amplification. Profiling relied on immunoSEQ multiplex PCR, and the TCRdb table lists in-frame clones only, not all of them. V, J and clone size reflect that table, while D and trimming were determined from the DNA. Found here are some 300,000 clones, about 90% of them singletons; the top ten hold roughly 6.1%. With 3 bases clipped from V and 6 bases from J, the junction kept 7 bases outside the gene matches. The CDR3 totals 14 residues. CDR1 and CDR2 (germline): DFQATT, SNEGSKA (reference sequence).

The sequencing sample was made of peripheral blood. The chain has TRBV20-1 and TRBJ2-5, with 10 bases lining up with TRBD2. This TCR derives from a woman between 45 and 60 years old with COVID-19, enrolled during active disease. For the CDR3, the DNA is TGCAGTGCTAGTGCCCCTAGCGGGAGAAAGACCCAGTACTTC. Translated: CSASAPSGRKTQYF.